This T cell receptor (beta chain) was obtained from a study of T cells in Graves' hyperthyroidism and ophthalmopathy. Findings of the study overall: Blood also contained most expanded thyroid clonotypes above 0.001.

Remarks on this clonotype: The target antigen is unknown. One base away lies a much larger clone, so this may be a sequencing read error.

Researchers amplified the TCR beta CDR3 regions from RNA transcripts. First-round RT-PCR targeting the TCR CDR3 was performed with the HTBI primer set. TCRdb reprocessed the multiplex PCR reads with MiXCR, giving one entry per CDR3 protein. Of just under 750,000 distinct CDR3 sequences listed, 35% are singletons. The CDR3 has 15 amino acids. V dropped 6 bases and J dropped 2 bases, with 17 bases sitting between them. Germline CDR1 and CDR2: DFQATT and SNEGSKA (reference sequence). This receptor was identified in a woman aged 35 to 49 with Graves' hyperthyroidism. V is TRBV20-1 and J is TRBJ1-5; TRBD1 might be the D (5 bases). The sample consisted of blood. DNA of the CDR3: TGCAGTGCAGCGACCGGGACTGGAGGCAATCAGCCCCAGCATTTT. It yields the protein CSAATGTGGNQPQHF.